The 5 T cell receptor beta chains presented below share a single source sample, sequenced in a study of blood T cell repertoires in COVID-19. Data came from immunoSEQ multiplex PCR; TCRdb stores just in-frame clones and leaves some out. The data contain under 200,000 clones, roughly 81% of them singletons. The sample taken for sequencing was peripheral blood. The receptors come from a woman over 75 with acute or convalescent COVID-19.

The chain couples TRBV11-2 to TRBJ2-7, with TRBD2 as a possible D gene (5 bases). V lost 4 bases to trimming and J lost 4 bases, with 17 bases between them. The CDR3 extends over 15 amino acids. CDR1 SGHAT and CDR2 FQNNGV come from the germline V gene. CDR3 sequence reads: CASSSGPGLAYEQYF. The CDR3 DNA follows: TGTGCCAGCAGCTCGGGCCCCGGGCTAGCTTACGAGCAGTACTTC.

The gene calls are TRBV18 and TRBJ2-7; no definite D call. The CDR3 has 14 amino acids. From germline, CDR1 is KGHSH and CDR2 LQKENI. The V end was cut by 2 bases, the J end by 6 bases, with 14 bases between. The CDR3 region has the DNA TGTGCCAGCTCACCAGATCAGCTTAGGAGCGAGCAGTACTTC. Encoded protein: CASSPDQLRSEQYF.

The chain recombines TRBV11-2 with TRBJ1-3, with no clear D. CDR1 SGHAT and CDR2 FQNNGV come from the germline V gene. V lost 1 base and J 2 bases, leaving 3 bases between the germline ends. There are 13 residues in the CDR3. CDR3 sequence: CASSLGPGNTIYF. The DNA of the CDR3 is TGTGCCAGCAGCTTAGGGCCTGGAAACACCATATATTTT.

The chain carries TRBV5-4 and TRBJ2-4; D might be TRBD1 (7 bases). The CDR3 sequence is 14 residues long. CDR1 is SGHNT, CDR2 YYREEE, per germline (reference sequence). Trimming left V 4 bases short and J 8 bases short, with 16 bases between. CDR3 sequence: CASSPDRWGDIQYF. CDR3 nucleotides: TGTGCCAGCAGCCCGGACAGGTGGGGGGACATTCAGTACTTC.

This chain connects TRBV6-4 to TRBJ2-1, with 10 positions matching TRBD2. The germline V gene encodes CDR1 MRHNA and CDR2 SNTAGT. The V and J ends lost 6 bases and 9 bases, in that order; junction bases with no gene match: 14. The CDR3 loop spans 16 amino acids. The CDR3 region has the DNA TGTGCCAGCAGACCTCAGGGTCTAGCGGGAGTCGGTGAGCAGTTCTTC. Amino acid sequence: CASRPQGLAGVGEQFF.